Sequencing of this T cell receptor (beta chain) was carried out in a study of T cell responses to AZD1222 COVID-19 vaccine. Sequencing was performed with immunoSEQ multiplex PCR; in TCRdb, only in-frame clones are kept and a portion is missing. Recorded for this sample: over 130,000 clones. V lost 4 bases and J lost 0, with 6 bases in between. Germline values: CDR1 SQVTM, CDR2 ANQGSEA. The CDR3 sequence is 13 residues long. The source of this sequence is an adult in good health. J is TRBJ1-4 and V is TRBV29-1; D is unresolved. The sample consisted of peripheral blood. Here the CDR3 DNA reads TGCAGCGTTGGAGCGACAACTAATGAAAAACTGTTTTTT. This codes for CSVGATTNEKLFF.